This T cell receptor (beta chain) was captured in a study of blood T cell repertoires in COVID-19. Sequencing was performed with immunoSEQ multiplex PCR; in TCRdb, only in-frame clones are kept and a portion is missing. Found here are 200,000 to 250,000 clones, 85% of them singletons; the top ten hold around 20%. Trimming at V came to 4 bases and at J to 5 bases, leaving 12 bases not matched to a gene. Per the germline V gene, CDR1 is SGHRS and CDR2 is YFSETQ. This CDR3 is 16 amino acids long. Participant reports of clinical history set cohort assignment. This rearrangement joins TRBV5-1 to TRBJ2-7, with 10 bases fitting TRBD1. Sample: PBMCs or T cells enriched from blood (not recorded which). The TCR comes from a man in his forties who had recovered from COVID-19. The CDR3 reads CASSRNPGQGTHEQYF. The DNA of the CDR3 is TGCGCCAGCAGCCGAAACCCGGGACAGGGGACCCACGAGCAGTACTTC.